A selection of T cell receptor beta chains follows, all from one sample in a study of cytomegalovirus exposure and HLA in healthy donors. Some clones are missing from TCRdb's copy, which holds only in-frame ones; the method was immunoSEQ multiplex PCR. The sample has 130,000 to 150,000 clones, around 65% seen once. The sequencing sample was made of PBMCs. These receptors all come from a young woman in good health and CMV-seropositive. The CDR3 runs from the conserved cysteine through the conserved F or W. A D gene is named only where the DNA matches it firmly. For some rows the clone size is stated as once, few or many, or as a class when expanded; others skip it.

j_call v_call d_call clone_size cdr3_aa cdr3_nt
TRBJ1-2 TRBV5-6 - - CASSLGQPVYGYTF TGTGCCAGCAGCTTGGGACAGCCCGTCTATGGCTACACCTTC
TRBJ2-7 TRBV13 - few CASSGTGGTYEQYF TGTGCCAGCAGCGGCACAGGCGGAACCTACGAGCAGTACTTC
TRBJ2-2 TRBV7-7 - - CASSSQLRGELFF TGTGCCAGCAGCTCCCAGTTACGCGGGGAGCTGTTTTTT
TRBJ1-5 TRBV5-6 TRBD1 - CASSLGGGQGHNQPQHF TGTGCCAGCAGCTTGGGTGGAGGACAGGGTCACAATCAGCCCCAGCATTTT
TRBJ1-2 TRBV4-1 - few CASSQVGPRDRTGGYTF TGCGCCAGCAGCCAAGTCGGCCCCCGAGACAGGACGGGTGGCTACACCTTC
TRBJ2-1 TRBV9 TRBD2 - CASSPTTGLAVAYNEQFF TGTGCCAGCAGCCCCACAACCGGACTAGCGGTAGCTTACAATGAGCAGTTCTTC
TRBJ2-7 TRBV5-6 TRBD2 few CASSTGTSGSTKQYF TGTGCCAGCAGCACCGGGACTAGCGGTTCTACGAAGCAGTACTTC
TRBJ1-1 TRBV11-2 - - CASSLAWEALRNTEAFF TGTGCCAGCAGCTTAGCTTGGGAGGCCCTAAGAAACACTGAAGCTTTCTTT
TRBJ1-1 TRBV10-3 TRBD1 - CATGPGQGDTEAFF TGTGCCACCGGCCCCGGGCAGGGGGACACTGAAGCTTTCTTT
TRBJ2-5 TRBV10-3 TRBD1 - CAISESKGAGETQYF TGTGCCATCAGTGAGTCAAAGGGGGCAGGGGAGACCCAGTACTTC
TRBJ1-5 TRBV7-8 - once CASSLERSSNQPQHF TGTGCCAGCAGCTTAGAACGGAGTAGCAATCAGCCCCAGCATTTT
TRBJ1-2 TRBV11-2 TRBD1 - CASSLDGNRGLYGYTF TGTGCCAGCAGCTTAGATGGTAACAGGGGGCTCTATGGCTACACCTTC
TRBJ2-7 TRBV13 TRBD1 once CASSIGQVTYEQYF TGTGCCAGCAGCATAGGACAGGTTACCTACGAGCAGTACTTC
TRBJ1-1 TRBV13 TRBD1 - CASSRTGGMNTEAFF TGTGCCAGCAGCCGGACAGGGGGTATGAACACTGAAGCTTTCTTT
TRBJ2-7 TRBV25-1 TRBD1 once CASSSTLGGQGSEQYF TGTGCCAGCAGTTCTACACTAGGGGGACAGGGCTCCGAGCAGTACTTC
TRBJ1-1 TRBV9 TRBD1 - CASSPTGFNTEAFF TGTGCCAGCAGCCCGACAGGGTTTAACACTGAAGCTTTCTTT
TRBJ2-5 TRBV7-8 - - CASSFQGAETQYF TGTGCCAGCAGCTTTCAGGGTGCGGAGACCCAGTACTTC
TRBJ1-5 TRBV2 TRBD1 once CASSVDRVQPQHF TGTGCCAGCAGTGTGGACAGGGTGCAGCCCCAGCATTTT
TRBJ2-1 TRBV4-1 - - CASSLLGLGPNEQFF TGCGCCAGCAGCCTATTGGGCCTGGGTCCAAATGAGCAGTTCTTC
TRBJ2-1 TRBV7-9 - - CASSTQDLNEKQFF TGTGCCAGCAGCACCCAGGACTTAAACGAGAAGCAGTTCTTC
TRBJ2-1 TRBV19 - - CASSIETSSYNEQFF TGTGCCAGTAGTATCGAGACTAGCTCCTACAATGAGCAGTTCTTC
TRBJ2-7 TRBV7-9 - - CASSPGEQYF TGTGCCAGCAGCCCGGGAGAGCAGTACTTC
TRBJ2-1 TRBV29-1 TRBD2 - CSAILADSYNEQFF TGCAGCGCTATACTAGCGGACTCCTACAATGAGCAGTTCTTC